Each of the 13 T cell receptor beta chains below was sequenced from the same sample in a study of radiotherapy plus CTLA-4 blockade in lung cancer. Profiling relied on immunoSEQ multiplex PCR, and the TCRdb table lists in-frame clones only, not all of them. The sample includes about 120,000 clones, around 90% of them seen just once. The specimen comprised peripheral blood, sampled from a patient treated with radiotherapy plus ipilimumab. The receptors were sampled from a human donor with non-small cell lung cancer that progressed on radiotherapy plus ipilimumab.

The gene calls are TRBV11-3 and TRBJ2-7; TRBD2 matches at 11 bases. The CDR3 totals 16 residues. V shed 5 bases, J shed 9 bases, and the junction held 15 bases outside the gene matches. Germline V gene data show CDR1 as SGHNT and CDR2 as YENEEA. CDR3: CASSPPGTSGSTGQYF. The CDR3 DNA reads TGTGCCAGCAGCCCCCCCGGGACTAGCGGATCTACGGGGCAGTACTTC.

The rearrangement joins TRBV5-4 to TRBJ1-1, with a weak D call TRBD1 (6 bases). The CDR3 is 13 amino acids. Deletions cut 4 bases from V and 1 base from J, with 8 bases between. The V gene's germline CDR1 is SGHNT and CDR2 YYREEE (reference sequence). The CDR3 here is CASSRGQNTEAFF. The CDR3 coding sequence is TGTGCCAGCAGCCGGGGACAGAACACTGAAGCTTTCTTT.

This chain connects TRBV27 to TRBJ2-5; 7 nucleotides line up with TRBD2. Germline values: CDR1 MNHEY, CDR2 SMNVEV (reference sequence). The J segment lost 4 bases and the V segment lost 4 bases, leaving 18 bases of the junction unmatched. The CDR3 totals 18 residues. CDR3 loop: CASSSRVSSGHVGETQYF. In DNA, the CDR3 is TGTGCCAGCAGTTCCCGAGTCTCTAGCGGCCATGTGGGAGAGACCCAGTACTTC.

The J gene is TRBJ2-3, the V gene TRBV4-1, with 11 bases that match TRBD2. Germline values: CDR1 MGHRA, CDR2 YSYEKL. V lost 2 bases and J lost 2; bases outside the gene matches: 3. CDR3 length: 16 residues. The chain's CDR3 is CASSQRTSGHTDTQYF. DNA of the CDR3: TGCGCCAGCAGCCAAAGGACTAGCGGGCACACAGATACGCAGTATTTT.

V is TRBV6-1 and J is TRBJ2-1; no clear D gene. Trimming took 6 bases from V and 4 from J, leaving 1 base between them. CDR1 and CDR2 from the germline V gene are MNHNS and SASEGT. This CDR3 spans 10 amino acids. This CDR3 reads CASRYNEQFF. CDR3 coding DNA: TGTGCCAGCAGATACAATGAGCAGTTCTTC.

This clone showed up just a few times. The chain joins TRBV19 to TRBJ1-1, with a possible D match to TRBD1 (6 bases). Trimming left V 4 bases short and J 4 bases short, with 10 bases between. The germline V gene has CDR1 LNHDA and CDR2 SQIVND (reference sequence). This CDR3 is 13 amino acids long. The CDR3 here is CASSTGGGTEAFF. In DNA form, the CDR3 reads TGTGCCAGTAGTACGGGGGGCGGCACTGAAGCTTTCTTT.

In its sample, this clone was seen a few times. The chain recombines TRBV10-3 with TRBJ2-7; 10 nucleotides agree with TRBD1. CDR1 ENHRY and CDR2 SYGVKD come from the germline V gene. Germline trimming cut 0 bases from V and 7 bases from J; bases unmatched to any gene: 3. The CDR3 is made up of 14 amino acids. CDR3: CAISESLDRGEQYF. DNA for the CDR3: TGTGCCATCAGTGAGTCGTTGGACAGGGGGGAGCAGTACTTC.

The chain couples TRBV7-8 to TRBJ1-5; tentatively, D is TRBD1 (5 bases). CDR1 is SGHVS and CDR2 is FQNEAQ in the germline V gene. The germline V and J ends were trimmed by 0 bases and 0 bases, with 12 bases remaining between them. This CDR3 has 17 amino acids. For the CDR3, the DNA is TGTGCCAGCAGCTTAGCAGCAGGGTACTATAGCAATCAGCCCCAGCATTTT. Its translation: CASSLAAGYYSNQPQHF.

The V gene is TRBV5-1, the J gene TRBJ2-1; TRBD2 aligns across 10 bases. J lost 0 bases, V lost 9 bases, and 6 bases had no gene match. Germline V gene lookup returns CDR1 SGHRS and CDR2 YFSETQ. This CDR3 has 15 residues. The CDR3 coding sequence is TGCGCCAATCCAGCGGGAGGGCTCTCCTACAATGAGCAGTTCTTC. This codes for CANPAGGLSYNEQFF.

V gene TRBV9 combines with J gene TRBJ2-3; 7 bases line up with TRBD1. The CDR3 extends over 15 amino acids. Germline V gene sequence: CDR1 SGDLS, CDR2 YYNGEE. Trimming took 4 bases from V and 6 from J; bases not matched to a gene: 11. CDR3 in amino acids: CASSFDRAQGDTQYF. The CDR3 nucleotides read TGTGCCAGCAGCTTTGACAGGGCCCAAGGGGATACGCAGTATTTT. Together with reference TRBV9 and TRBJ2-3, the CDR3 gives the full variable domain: DSGVTQTPKHLITATGQRVTLRCSPRSGDLSVYWYQQSLDQGLQFLIQYYNGEERAKGNILERFSAQQFPDLHSELNLSSLELGDSALYFCASSFDRAQGDTQYFGPGTRLTVL.

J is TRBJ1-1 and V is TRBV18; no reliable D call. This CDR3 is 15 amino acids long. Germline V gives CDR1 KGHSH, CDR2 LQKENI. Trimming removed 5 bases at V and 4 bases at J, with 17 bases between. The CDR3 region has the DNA TGTGCCAGCTCATCAATTCCAAGGGTAGGCACTGAAGCTTTCTTT. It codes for CASSSIPRVGTEAFF.

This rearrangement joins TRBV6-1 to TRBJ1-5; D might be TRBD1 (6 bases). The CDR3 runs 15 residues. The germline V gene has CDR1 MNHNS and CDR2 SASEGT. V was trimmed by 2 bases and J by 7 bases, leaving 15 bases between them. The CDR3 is CASSEWGGRMQPQHF. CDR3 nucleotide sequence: TGTGCCAGCAGTGAATGGGGGGGGCGAATGCAGCCCCAGCATTTT.

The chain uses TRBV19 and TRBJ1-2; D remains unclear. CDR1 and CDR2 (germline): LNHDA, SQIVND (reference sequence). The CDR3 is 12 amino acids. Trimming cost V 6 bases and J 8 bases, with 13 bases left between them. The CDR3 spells CASSNMGSGYTF. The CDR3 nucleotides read TGTGCCAGTAGCAATATGGGGTCGGGCTACACCTTC.